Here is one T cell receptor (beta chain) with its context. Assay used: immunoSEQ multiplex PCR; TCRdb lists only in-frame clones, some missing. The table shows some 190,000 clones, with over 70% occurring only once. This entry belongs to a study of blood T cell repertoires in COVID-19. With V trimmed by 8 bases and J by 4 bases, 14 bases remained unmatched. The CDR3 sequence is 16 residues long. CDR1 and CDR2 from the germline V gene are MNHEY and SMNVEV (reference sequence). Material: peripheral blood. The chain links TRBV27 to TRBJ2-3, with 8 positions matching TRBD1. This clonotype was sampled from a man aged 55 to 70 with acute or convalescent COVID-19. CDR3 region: CASAPSQGERADTQYF. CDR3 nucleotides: TGTGCCAGCGCCCCCTCACAGGGGGAAAGGGCAGATACGCAGTATTTT.